This T cell receptor (beta chain) is drawn from a study of CD8 T cells in Susac syndrome. Study outcomes and limitations: The study's TCR sequencing and HLA analysis covered a relatively small number of individuals, and the study acknowledged this.

RNA was extracted with the RNeasy kit, and a quantity of 0.5 to 1 ug was reverse transcribed using random hexamers. In TCRdb, the immunoSEQ multiplex PCR reads were re-called with MiXCR into one record per CDR3 protein. This table has around 130,000 distinct CDR3 sequences, approximately 79% appearing once. Germline loops: CDR1 MNHEY, CDR2 SVGAGI. CDR3 size: 15 residues. J lost 6 bases, V lost 0 bases, and 6 bases had no gene match. This clonotype has only a few counts. Its cognate antigen is unknown. The sequencing input was CD8+ T cells from PBMCs. This receptor was taken from a human donor with multiple sclerosis. The rearrangement uses TRBV6-5 and TRBJ2-5, with TRBD1 identical over 8 bases. The CDR3 DNA sequence: TGTGCCAGCAGTTACTCGCCGGACAGGGAAAAGACCCAGTACTTC. This encodes CASSYSPDREKTQYF.